The 13 T cell receptor beta chains reported below all come from one sample, sequenced in a study of T cell responses to AZD1222 COVID-19 vaccine. TCRdb's copy holds only in-frame clones and misses some; the assay was immunoSEQ multiplex PCR. Of 89,000 or so clones detected, approximately 86% appear once; the ten largest clones hold about 8%. Sequenced material: peripheral blood, taken on day 0 of AZD1222 vaccination. The source of these receptors is an adult in good health.

In this sample, this clone turned up once. At one end the junction does not follow the germline gene, possibly because of a read error. The rearrangement links TRBV29-1 to TRBJ1-1, with D maybe TRBD1 (6 bases). The CDR3 extends over 13 amino acids. CDR1 and CDR2 from the germline V gene are SQVTM and ANQGSEA. CDR3 DNA: TGCAGCGGTGAACAGGGATTGAACACTGAAGCTTTCTTT. Its translation: CSGEQGLNTEAFF.

The chain recombines TRBV7-2 with TRBJ2-3; TRBD2 matches 8 bases. The CDR3 has 14 residues. V lost 6 bases to trimming and J lost 7 bases; unmatched junction nucleotides: 9. Per the germline V gene, CDR1 is SGHTA and CDR2 is FQGNSA. As DNA, the CDR3 is TGTGCCAGCAGATCACTAGCGGTTGGGAATACGCAGTATTTT. Translation: CASRSLAVGNTQYF.

The chain uses TRBV5-1 and TRBJ2-1; a weak D match, TRBD2 (5 bases). This CDR3 spans 15 amino acids. CDR1 SGHRS and CDR2 YFSETQ come from the germline V gene. V gave up 0 bases and J gave up 2 bases, with 9 bases separating them. The CDR3 is CASSLERATYNEQFF. As DNA, the CDR3 is TGCGCCAGCAGCTTGGAGAGGGCAACCTACAATGAGCAGTTCTTC.

The rearrangement links TRBV18 to TRBJ1-6, with 8 bases lining up with TRBD1. CDR1 and CDR2 from the germline V gene are KGHSH and LQKENI. The CDR3 has 17 amino acids. V shed 5 bases, J shed 6 bases, and the junction held 12 bases outside the gene matches. DNA of the CDR3: TGTGCCAGCTCAACGACCATGGGGGGACAGGTTAATTCACCCCTCCACTTT. This sequence encodes CASSTTMGGQVNSPLHF.

The rearrangement joins TRBV4-3 to TRBJ2-2; 7 nucleotides line up with TRBD2. V lost 0 bases and J lost 7; bases outside the gene matches: 8. CDR3 length: 16 amino acids. Germline CDR1 and CDR2: LGHNA and YSLEER. CDR3 nucleotide sequence: TGCGCCAGCAGCCAAGAGCCAGCGGGGCGGGTCGGGGAGCTGTTTTTT. Translated, it gives CASSQEPAGRVGELFF.

The chain couples TRBV28 to TRBJ2-5; TRBD1 or TRBD2 may be the D gene (5 bases each). The V gene lost 6 bases and the J gene lost 6 bases, with 20 bases spanning the gap. The CDR3 length is 15 residues. From germline, CDR1 is MDHEN and CDR2 SYDVKM. The CDR3 DNA reads TGTGCCAGCAGCCCCCTCCAGGGTTCGGGGAAGACCCAGTACTTC. Protein product: CASSPLQGSGKTQYF.

This rearrangement joins TRBV28 to TRBJ1-2; D is perhaps TRBD1 (6 bases). Per germline, CDR1 MDHEN and CDR2 SYDVKM. The CDR3 extends over 13 amino acids. The V and J ends lost 6 bases and 2 bases respectively, with 10 bases between them. The CDR3 coding sequence is TGTGCCAGCAGCACAGACAGGAACTATGGCTACACCTTC. Translating gives CASSTDRNYGYTF.

V and J are TRBV6-5 and TRBJ1-6, with TRBD1 matching 9 bases. The V gene end was trimmed by 7 bases and the J gene end by 7 bases; junction bases not matched to a gene: 8. The CDR3 length is 15 residues. Germline V gives CDR1 MNHEY, CDR2 SVGAGI. This chain's CDR3 is CASILTGGPNSPLHF. The CDR3 DNA sequence: TGTGCCAGCATTCTCACAGGGGGCCCAAATTCACCCCTCCACTTT.

This rearrangement joins TRBV6-5 to TRBJ2-7; the D is unclear. The germline V gene encodes CDR1 MNHEY and CDR2 SVGAGI. The CDR3 runs 15 residues. Trimming shortened V by 5 bases and J by 3 bases, and 17 bases separated the two germline ends. The CDR3 region is CASSPTADVHYEQYF. The CDR3 DNA is TGTGCCAGCAGTCCCACGGCCGACGTACACTACGAGCAGTACTTC.

This clone came up a few times. This rearrangement joins TRBV18 to TRBJ2-7; weak D call: TRBD2 (5 bases). This CDR3 is built from 14 residues. The V gene's germline CDR1 is KGHSH and CDR2 LQKENI. The ends were cut back, 5 bases at V and 1 base at J, with 12 bases in the middle. The CDR3: CASSVDYDSYEQYF. CDR3 DNA sequence: TGTGCCAGCTCAGTCGACTACGATTCCTACGAGCAGTACTTC. Combining the CDR3 with reference TRBV18 and TRBJ2-7 gives the whole variable domain NAGVMQNPRHLVRRRGQEARLRCSPMKGHSHVYWYRQLPEEGLKFMVYLQKENIIDESGMPKERFSAEFPKEGPSILRIQQVVRGDSAAYFCASSVDYDSYEQYFGPGTRLTVT.

J is TRBJ2-7 and V is TRBV5-1; D tentatively fits TRBD1 or TRBD2 (5 bases each). This CDR3 contains 14 residues. In germline, CDR1 is SGHRS, CDR2 YFSETQ. Trimming took 0 bases from V and 6 from J, leaving 13 bases between them. The CDR3 DNA sequence: TGCGCCAGCAGCTTGGCGTTGTGGGGGAGCGAGCAGTACTTC. This sequence encodes CASSLALWGSEQYF.

The V gene is TRBV19, the J gene TRBJ2-3, with 9 positions matching TRBD1. Germline CDR1 reads LNHDA; CDR2 reads SQIVND (reference sequence). J was trimmed by 4 bases and V by 8 bases; bases with no gene match: 13. CDR3 size: 16 residues. CDR3 sequence: CASSYSPTGGADTQYF. The CDR3 DNA reads TGTGCCAGTTCGTACTCCCCGACAGGGGGGGCAGATACGCAGTATTTT.

The J gene is TRBJ1-2, the V gene TRBV28, with TRBD1 identical over 7 bases. Germline assignment: CDR1 MDHEN and CDR2 SYDVKM. The CDR3 extends over 14 amino acids. The ends lost 6 bases at V and 4 bases at J; junction bases unmatched: 8. CDR3 region: CASRHRGMIYGYTF. DNA of the CDR3: TGTGCCAGCAGGCACAGGGGAATGATCTATGGCTACACCTTC.